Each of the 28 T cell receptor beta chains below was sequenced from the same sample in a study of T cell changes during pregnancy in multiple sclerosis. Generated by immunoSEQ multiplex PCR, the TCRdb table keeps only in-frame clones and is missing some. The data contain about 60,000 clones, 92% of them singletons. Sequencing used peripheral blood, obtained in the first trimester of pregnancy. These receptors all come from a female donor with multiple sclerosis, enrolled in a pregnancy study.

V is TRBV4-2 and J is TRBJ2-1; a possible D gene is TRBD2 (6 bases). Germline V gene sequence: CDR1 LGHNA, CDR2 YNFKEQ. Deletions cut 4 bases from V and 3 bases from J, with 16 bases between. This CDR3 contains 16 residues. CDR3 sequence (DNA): TGTGCCAGCAGCCCAACGATAACGGGAGTCTACAATGAGCAGTTCTTC. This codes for CASSPTITGVYNEQFF.

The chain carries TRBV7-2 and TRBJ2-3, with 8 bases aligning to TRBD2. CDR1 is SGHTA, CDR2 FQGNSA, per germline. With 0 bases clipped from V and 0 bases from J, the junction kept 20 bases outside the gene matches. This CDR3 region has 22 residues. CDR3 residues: CASSLAGSPGISGNSSTDTQYF. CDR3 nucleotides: TGTGCCAGCAGCTTAGCGGGCAGCCCGGGGATTAGCGGGAACTCAAGCACAGATACGCAGTATTTT. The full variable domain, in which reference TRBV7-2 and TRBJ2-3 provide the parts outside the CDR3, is GAGVSQSPSNKVTEKGKDVELRCDPISGHTALYWYRQSLGQGLEFLIYFQGNSAPDKSGLPSDRFSAERTGGSVSTLTIQRTQQEDSAVYLCASSLAGSPGISGNSSTDTQYFGPGTRLTVL.

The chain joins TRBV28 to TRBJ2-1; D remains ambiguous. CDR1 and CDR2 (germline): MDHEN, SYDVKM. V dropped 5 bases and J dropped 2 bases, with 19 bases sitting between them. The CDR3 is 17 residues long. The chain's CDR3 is CASSTPQLGATYNEQFF. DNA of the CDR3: TGTGCCAGCAGTACACCACAATTAGGAGCGACCTACAATGAGCAGTTCTTC. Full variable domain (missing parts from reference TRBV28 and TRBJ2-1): DVKVTQSSRYLVKRTGEKVFLECVQDMDHENMFWYRQDPGLGLRLIYFSYDVKMKEKGDIPEGYSVSREKKERFSLILESASTNQTSMYLCASSTPQLGATYNEQFFGPGTRLTVL.

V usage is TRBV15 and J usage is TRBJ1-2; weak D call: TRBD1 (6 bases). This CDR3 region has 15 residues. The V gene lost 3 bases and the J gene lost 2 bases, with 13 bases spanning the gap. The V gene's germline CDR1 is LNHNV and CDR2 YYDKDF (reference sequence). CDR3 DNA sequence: TGTGCCACCAGCAGGGGCTGGACAGCAAACTATGGCTACACCTTC. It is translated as CATSRGWTANYGYTF.

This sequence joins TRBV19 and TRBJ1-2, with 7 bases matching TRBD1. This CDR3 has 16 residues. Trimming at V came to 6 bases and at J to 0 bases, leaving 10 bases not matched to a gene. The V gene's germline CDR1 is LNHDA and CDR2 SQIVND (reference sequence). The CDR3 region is CASRNRGPAPNYGYTF. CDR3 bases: TGTGCCAGTAGAAACAGGGGACCGGCCCCTAACTATGGCTACACCTTC.

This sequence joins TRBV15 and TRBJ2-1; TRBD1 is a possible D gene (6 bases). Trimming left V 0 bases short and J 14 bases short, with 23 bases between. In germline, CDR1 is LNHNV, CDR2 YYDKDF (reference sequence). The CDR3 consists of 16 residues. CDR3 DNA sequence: TGTGCCACCAGCAGAGAGGGCAGTGCCGGGTCCAGGGGTGAGTTCTTC. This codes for CATSREGSAGSRGEFF.

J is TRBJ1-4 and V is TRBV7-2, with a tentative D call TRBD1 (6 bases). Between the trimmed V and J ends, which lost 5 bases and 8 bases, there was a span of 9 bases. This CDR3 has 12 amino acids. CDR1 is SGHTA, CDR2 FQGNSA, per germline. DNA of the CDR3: TGTGCCAGCAGCCGCGACAGGGAAAAACTGTTTTTT. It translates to CASSRDREKLFF. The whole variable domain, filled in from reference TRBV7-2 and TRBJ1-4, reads GAGVSQSPSNKVTEKGKDVELRCDPISGHTALYWYRQSLGQGLEFLIYFQGNSAPDKSGLPSDRFSAERTGGSVSTLTIQRTQQEDSAVYLCASSRDREKLFFGSGTQLSVL.

Written as DNA, the CDR3 is TGTGCCAGCAGCTTCGGGATTTACAATGAGCAGTTCTTC. Amino acids: CASSFGIYNEQFF. The chain recombines TRBV5-6 with TRBJ2-1, with a weak D call TRBD2 (5 bases). The germline CDR1 and CDR2 sequences are SGHDT and YYEEEE. This CDR3 is 13 amino acids long. V was clipped by 2 bases and J by 4 bases, with 7 bases between them. Supplemented by reference TRBV5-6 and TRBJ2-1, the full variable domain reads DAGVTQSPTHLIKTRGQQVTLRCSPKSGHDTVSWYQQALGQGPQFIFQYYEEEERQRGNFPDRFSGHQFPNYSSELNVNALLLGDSALYLCASSFGIYNEQFFGPGTRLTVL.

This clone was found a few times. This CDR3 is CASSPPGRDPDTQYF. The CDR3 nucleotides are TGTGCCAGCAGCCCCCCAGGGAGGGACCCAGATACGCAGTATTTT. The chain joins TRBV21-1 to TRBJ2-3; the DNA was not compared with TRBD2, the D call given in the table. TRBV21-1 is designated a pseudogene. There are 15 residues in the CDR3.

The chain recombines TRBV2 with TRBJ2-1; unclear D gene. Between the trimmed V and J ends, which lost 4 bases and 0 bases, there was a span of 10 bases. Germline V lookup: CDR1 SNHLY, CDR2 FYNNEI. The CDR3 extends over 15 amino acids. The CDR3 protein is CASSASSSSYNEQFF. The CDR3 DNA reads TGTGCCAGCAGTGCGAGCTCGAGCTCCTACAATGAGCAGTTCTTC.

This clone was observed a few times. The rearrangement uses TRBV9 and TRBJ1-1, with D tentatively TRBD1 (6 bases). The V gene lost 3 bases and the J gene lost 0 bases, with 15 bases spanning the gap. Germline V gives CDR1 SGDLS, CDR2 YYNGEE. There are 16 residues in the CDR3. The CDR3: CASSGATGSMNTEAFF. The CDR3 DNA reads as TGTGCCAGCAGCGGCGCGACAGGATCCATGAACACTGAAGCTTTCTTT. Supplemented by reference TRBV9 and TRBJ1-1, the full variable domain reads DSGVTQTPKHLITATGQRVTLRCSPRSGDLSVYWYQQSLDQGLQFLIQYYNGEERAKGNILERFSAQQFPDLHSELNLSSLELGDSALYFCASSGATGSMNTEAFFGQGTRLTVV.

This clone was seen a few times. CDR3 DNA sequence: TGTGCCAGCTCACCACGGACAGCCGTCTACAATGAGCAGTTCTTC. Its translation is CASSPRTAVYNEQFF. The chain couples TRBV18 to TRBJ2-1; tentative D call: TRBD1 (6 bases). Germline loops: CDR1 KGHSH, CDR2 LQKENI. The germline V and J ends were trimmed by 1 base and 3 bases, with 10 bases remaining between them. This CDR3 region has 15 residues.

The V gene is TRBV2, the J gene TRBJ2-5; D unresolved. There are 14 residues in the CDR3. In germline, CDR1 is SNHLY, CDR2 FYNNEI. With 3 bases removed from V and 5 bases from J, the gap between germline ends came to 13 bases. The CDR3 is CASSETASTETQYF. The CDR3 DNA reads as TGTGCCAGCAGTGAGACCGCTAGTACGGAGACCCAGTACTTC.

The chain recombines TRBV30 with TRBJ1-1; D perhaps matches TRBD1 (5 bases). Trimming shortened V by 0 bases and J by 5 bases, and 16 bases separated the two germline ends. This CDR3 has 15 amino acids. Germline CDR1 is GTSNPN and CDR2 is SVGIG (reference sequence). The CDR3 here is CAWSVSGREGTEAFF. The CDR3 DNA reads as TGTGCCTGGAGTGTTTCGGGCAGGGAAGGAACTGAAGCTTTCTTT.

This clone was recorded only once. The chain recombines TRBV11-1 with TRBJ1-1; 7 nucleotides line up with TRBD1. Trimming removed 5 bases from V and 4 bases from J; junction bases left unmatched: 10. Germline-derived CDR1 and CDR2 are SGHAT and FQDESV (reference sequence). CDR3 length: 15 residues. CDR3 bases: TGTGCCAGCAGCATCCGACAGGGAGGACCCACTGAAGCTTTCTTT. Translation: CASSIRQGGPTEAFF.

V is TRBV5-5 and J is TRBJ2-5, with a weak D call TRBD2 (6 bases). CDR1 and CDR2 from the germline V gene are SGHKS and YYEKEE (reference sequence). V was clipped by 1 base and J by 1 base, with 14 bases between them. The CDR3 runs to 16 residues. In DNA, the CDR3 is TGTGCCAGCAGCTTGCCTCCGGGGGTCGCCCAAGAGACCCAGTACTTC. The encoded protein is CASSLPPGVAQETQYF.

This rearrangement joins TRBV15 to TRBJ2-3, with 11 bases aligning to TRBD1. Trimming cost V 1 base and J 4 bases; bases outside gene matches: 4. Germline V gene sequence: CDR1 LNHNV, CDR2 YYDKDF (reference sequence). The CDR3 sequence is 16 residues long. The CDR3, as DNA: TGTGCCACCAGCAGAGCGCCGGGACAGGGGGCAGATACGCAGTATTTT. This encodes CATSRAPGQGADTQYF.

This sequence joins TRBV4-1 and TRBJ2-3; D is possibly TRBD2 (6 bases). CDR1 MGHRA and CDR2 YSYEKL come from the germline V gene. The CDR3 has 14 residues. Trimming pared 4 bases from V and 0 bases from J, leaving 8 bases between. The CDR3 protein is CASSLGTSTDTQYF. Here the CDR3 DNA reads TGCGCCAGCAGCCTCGGGACTAGCACAGATACGCAGTATTTT.

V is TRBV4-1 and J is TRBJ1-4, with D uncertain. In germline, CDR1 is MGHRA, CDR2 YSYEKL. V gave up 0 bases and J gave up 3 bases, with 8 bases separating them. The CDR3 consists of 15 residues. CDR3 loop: CASSQDGEANEKLFF. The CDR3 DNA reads TGCGCCAGCAGCCAAGACGGGGAGGCTAATGAAAAACTGTTTTTT.

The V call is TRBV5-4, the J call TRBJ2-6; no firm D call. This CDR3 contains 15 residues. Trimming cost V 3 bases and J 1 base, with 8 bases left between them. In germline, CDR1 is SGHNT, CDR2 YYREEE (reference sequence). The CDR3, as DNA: TGTGCCAGCAGCTGGAGTGGTTCTGGGGCCAACGTCCTGACTTTC. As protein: CASSWSGSGANVLTF.

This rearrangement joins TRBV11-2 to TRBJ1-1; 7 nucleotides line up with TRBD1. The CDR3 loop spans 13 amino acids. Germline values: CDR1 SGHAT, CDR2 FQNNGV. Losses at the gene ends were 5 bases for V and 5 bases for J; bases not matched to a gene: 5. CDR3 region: CASSEQGWTEAFF. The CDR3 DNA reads TGTGCCAGCAGCGAACAGGGGTGGACTGAAGCTTTCTTT.

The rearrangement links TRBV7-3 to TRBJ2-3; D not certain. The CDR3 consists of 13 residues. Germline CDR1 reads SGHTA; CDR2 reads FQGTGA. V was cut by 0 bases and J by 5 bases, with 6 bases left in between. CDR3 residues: CASSLTRLDTQYF. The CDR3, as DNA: TGTGCCAGCAGCTTAACCAGGCTAGATACGCAGTATTTT.

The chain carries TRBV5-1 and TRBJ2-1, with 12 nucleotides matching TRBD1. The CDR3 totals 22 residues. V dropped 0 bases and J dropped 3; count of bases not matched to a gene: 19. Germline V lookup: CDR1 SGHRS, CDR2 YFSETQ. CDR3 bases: TGCGCCAGCAGCTTGGGCCCGTTAGCCGTACCGGGACAGGGGGCGATCTACAATGAGCAGTTCTTC. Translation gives CASSLGPLAVPGQGAIYNEQFF. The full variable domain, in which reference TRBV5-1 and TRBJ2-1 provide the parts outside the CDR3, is KAGVTQTPRYLIKTRGQQVTLSCSPISGHRSVSWYQQTPGQGLQFLFEYFSETQRNKGNFPGRFSGRQFSNSRSEMNVSTLELGDSALYLCASSLGPLAVPGQGAIYNEQFFGPGTRLTVL.

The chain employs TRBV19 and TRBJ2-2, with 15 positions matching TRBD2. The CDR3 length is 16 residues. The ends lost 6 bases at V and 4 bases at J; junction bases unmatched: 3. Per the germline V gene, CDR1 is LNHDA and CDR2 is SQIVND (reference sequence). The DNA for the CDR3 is TGTGCCAGTAGGGGACTAGCGGGAGGTAGCACCGGGGAGCTGTTTTTT. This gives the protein CASRGLAGGSTGELFF.

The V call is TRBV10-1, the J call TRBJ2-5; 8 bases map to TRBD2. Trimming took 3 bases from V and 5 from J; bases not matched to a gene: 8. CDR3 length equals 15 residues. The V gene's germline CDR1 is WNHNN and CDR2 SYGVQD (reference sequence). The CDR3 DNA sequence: TGCGCCAGCAGTGATAAACGGGAGGGCCCCGAGACCCAGTACTTC. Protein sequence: CASSDKREGPETQYF.

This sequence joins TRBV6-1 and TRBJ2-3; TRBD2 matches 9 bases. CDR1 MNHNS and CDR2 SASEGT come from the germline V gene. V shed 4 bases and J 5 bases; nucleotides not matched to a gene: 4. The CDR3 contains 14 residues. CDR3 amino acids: CASSVGLAIDTQYF. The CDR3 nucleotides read TGTGCCAGCAGTGTGGGACTAGCAATAGATACGCAGTATTTT.

The CDR3 protein is CASKGGGPTDTQYF. Written as DNA, the CDR3 is TGTGCCAGTAAAGGGGGGGGCCCCACAGATACGCAGTATTTT. The rearrangement joins TRBV19 to TRBJ2-3; weak D call: TRBD2 (7 bases). V shed 7 bases and J shed 2 bases, with 13 bases lying between them. The CDR3 is 14 amino acids. From germline, CDR1 is LNHDA and CDR2 SQIVND (reference sequence).

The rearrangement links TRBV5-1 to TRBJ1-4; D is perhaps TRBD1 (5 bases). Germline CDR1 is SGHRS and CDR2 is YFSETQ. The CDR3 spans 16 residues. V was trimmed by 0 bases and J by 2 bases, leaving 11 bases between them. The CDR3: CASSLVSWGTNEKLFF. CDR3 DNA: TGCGCCAGCAGCTTGGTCTCATGGGGCACTAATGAAAAACTGTTTTTT. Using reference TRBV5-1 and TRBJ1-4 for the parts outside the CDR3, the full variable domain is KAGVTQTPRYLIKTRGQQVTLSCSPISGHRSVSWYQQTPGQGLQFLFEYFSETQRNKGNFPGRFSGRQFSNSRSEMNVSTLELGDSALYLCASSLVSWGTNEKLFFGSGTQLSVL.